This T cell receptor beta chain was captured in a study of blood T cell repertoires in COVID-19. Categorization into cohorts depended on clinical history that participants reported. No more than 2 weeks before study entry, exposed participants had met a case of COVID-19. Germline CDR1 reads SEHNR; CDR2 reads FQNEAQ (reference sequence). The CDR3 extends over 15 amino acids. V was clipped by 5 bases and J by 4 bases, with 17 bases between them. Authors' data handling: Nucleated cell number was recorded as an estimate derived from reference gene primer amplification. The assay was immunoSEQ multiplex PCR, and TCRdb's table has in-frame clones only and misses some. That table gives V, J and clone size, and the DNA gave D and trimming. The sample holds roughly 240,000 clones, 83% seen once.

The TCR originated in a woman between 40 and 50 years old who had been exposed to COVID-19. Sequenced input: PBMCs or T cells enriched from blood (not recorded which). The genes are TRBV7-9 and TRBJ1-1, with a tentative D call TRBD1 (5 bases). The CDR3 loop reads CASSPDGGAATEAFF. The DNA of the CDR3 is TGTGCCAGCAGCCCCGACGGCGGGGCGGCCACTGAAGCTTTCTTT.